This T cell receptor (beta chain) was retrieved from a study of spatial heterogeneity in lung cancer. This clonotype was observed at least ten times. TCRdb re-called the 5' RACE reads through MiXCR, storing one row per CDR3 protein. The sample carries some 39,000 distinct CDR3 sequences, approximately 7% recorded once. The time point denotes: sample taken at primary tumor resection. The input material, whole RNA from tumor, nontumor lung or frozen PBMC, was sequenced unsorted. CDR3 size: 16 residues. Germline V CDR1 and CDR2: SSHAT, FNYEAQ (reference sequence). Unmatched junction bases numbered 6, after V lost 3 bases and J lost 0 bases.

The J gene is TRBJ2-3, the V gene TRBV7-7; TRBD2 matches at 7 bases. The source of this sequence is a female donor with early-stage non-small cell lung cancer. The sample was PBMCs, taken at surgery. The CDR3 spells CASSLGGGTSTDTQYF. The CDR3 nucleotides read TGTGCCAGCAGCTTGGGGGGGGGAACTAGCACAGATACGCAGTATTTT.